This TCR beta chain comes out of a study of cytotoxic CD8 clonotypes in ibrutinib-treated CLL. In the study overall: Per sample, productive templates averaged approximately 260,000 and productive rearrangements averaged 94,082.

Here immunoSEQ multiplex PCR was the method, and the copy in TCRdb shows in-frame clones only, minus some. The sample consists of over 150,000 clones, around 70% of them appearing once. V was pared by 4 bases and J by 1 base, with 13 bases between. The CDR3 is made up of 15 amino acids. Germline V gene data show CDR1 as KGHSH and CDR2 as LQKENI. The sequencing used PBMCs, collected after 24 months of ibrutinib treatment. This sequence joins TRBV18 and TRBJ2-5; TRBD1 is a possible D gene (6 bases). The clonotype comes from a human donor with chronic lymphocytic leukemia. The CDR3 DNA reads TGTGCCAGCTCACGATCTGGACAGCCCCAAGAGACCCAGTACTTC. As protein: CASSRSGQPQETQYF.